Listed below are T cell receptor beta chains from one sample, sequenced in a study of read filtering for tumor transcriptome and immune sequencing. MiXCR, run by TCRdb on the reads, gives a single entry per CDR3 protein. The table lists roughly 130,000 distinct CDR3 sequences, 10% to 15% of them singletons, with approximately 11% in the top ten. Material: a population of CD138-negative cells sorted from bone marrow. These receptors all come from a donor at least 40 years old with multiple myeloma. Both conserved end residues are part of each CDR3. Only some rows state a clone size, as once, few, many or a class for expanded clones.

J,size,length,V,CDR3
TRBJ2-3,few,13,TRBV19,CASSAGGTDTQYF
TRBJ1-2,many,13,TRBV5-1,CASSLSAGYGYTF
TRBJ1-5,many,18,TRBV7-2,CASSLRATGVVSNQPQHF
TRBJ2-1,many,15,TRBV19,CASSMGTGGWYEQFF
TRBJ2-3,many,17,TRBV7-8,CASSVYYRGGGTDTQYF
TRBJ2-7,many,16,TRBV28,CASSFSGSSLPYEQYF
TRBJ1-4,few,13,TRBV20-1,CSASPAGNEKLFF
TRBJ1-1,many,13,TRBV29-1,CSVNRGLGTEAFF
TRBJ2-7,many,16,TRBV12-3/TRBV12-4,CASSPPIRTGAHEQYF
TRBJ2-1,many,15,TRBV11-2,CASSPVEKGRGEQFF
TRBJ2-2,few,15,TRBV5-5,CASSLLLAGTGELFF
TRBJ2-1,.,14,TRBV3-1,CASEPEAGVGEQLF
TRBJ2-1,.,13,TRBV5-1,CASSLQDGNEQFF
TRBJ2-1,many,14,TRBV29-1,CSARIQGTHNEQFF
TRBJ2-5,.,14,TRBV3-1,CASSQRNEQETQYF
TRBJ2-1,many,14,TRBV12-3/TRBV12-4,CASRRLRGADEQFF
TRBJ1-2,few,13,TRBV5-5,CASSWGVADGYTF
TRBJ1-5,many,16,TRBV6-6,CASRSGAPFSNQPQHF
TRBJ1-2,.,15,TRBV7-2,CASSLEWSGEDGYTF
TRBJ1-5,many,13,TRBV29-1,CSVALAEDQPQHF
TRBJ2-4,many,16,TRBV27,CASSPTPGQVGNIQYF
TRBJ1-5,.,16,TRBV7-8,CASSLEVGIGNQPQHF
TRBJ2-5,many,14,TRBV3-1,CASSSREGTGAQYF
TRBJ2-7,many,14,TRBV5-1,CASSMTGGTHEQYF
TRBJ1-5,many,15,TRBV10-3,CAISEEGKGNQPQHF
TRBJ2-1,many,11,TRBV20-1,CSARDNLEEFF
TRBJ2-1,.,15,TRBV28,CASSLEVRGRNEQFF
TRBJ1-1,many,13,TRBV25-1,CASRTEQGTEAFF
TRBJ2-3,many,16,TRBV5-4,CASSPPRLAVTDTQYF
TRBJ2-2,many,13,TRBV5-1,CASSEGPAGELFF
TRBJ1-5,few,16,TRBV12-3/TRBV12-4,CASSSGGQGTNQPQHF
TRBJ2-7,many,12,TRBV6-1,CAIAGNLNEQYF
TRBJ2-6,.,14,TRBV6-5,CAGQAGSGANVPTF
TRBJ2-5,few,17,TRBV5-4,CASSLGGPGPGAETQYF
TRBJ2-2,many,14,TRBV7-8,CASSLRLVAGELFF